This entry describes one T cell receptor (beta chain). Its antigen remains unknown. A second roughly 6 to 11 cycle PCR used barcoded and J-beta primers. Each CDR3 protein is one row after TCRdb ran MiXCR on the 5' RACE reads. The sample consists of almost 800,000 distinct CDR3 sequences, about three fifths of them appearing once. This entry belongs to a study of blood T cells in healthy people across ages. Study-wide results and limits: A conclusive naive versus antigen-experienced comparison was prevented by the unsorted PBMCs.

This clonotype was sampled from a man aged 30-40 years in good health. The sequencing sample was made of blood.

The CDR3 loop reads CASSTQTTDTQYF. CDR3 bases: TGTGCCAGCAGCACACAAACCACAGATACGCAGTATTTT. This rearrangement joins TRBV7-2 to TRBJ2-3; D is ambiguous. The V end lost 5 bases, the J end lost 2 bases, and 8 bases lay between the germline ends. Per germline, CDR1 SGHTA and CDR2 FQGNSA. The CDR3 loop spans 13 amino acids. Full variable domain (missing parts from reference TRBV7-2 and TRBJ2-3): GAGVSQSPSNKVTEKGKDVELRCDPISGHTALYWYRQSLGQGLEFLIYFQGNSAPDKSGLPSDRFSAERTGGSVSTLTIQRTQQEDSAVYLCASSTQTTDTQYFGPGTRLTVL.